This T cell receptor beta chain derives from a study of T cells in women clearing cervical HPV infection. A remark on this clone: The read is 3 residues too short to cover the CDR3 end, so that end is filled in from the germline J gene.

Using immunoSEQ multiplex PCR, the repertoire was profiled, and TCRdb retains in-frame clones only, with some absent. Its table lists under 40,000 clones. In germline, CDR1 is SGHTA, CDR2 FQGNSA. The J segment lost 1 base and the V segment lost 5 bases, leaving 1 base of the junction unmatched. This CDR3 comprises 13 residues. The chain uses TRBV7-2 and TRBJ2-5, with 7 bases aligning to TRBD1. The receptor was isolated from a woman aged 18-69 years with a cervical HPV16 infection that either progressed to CIN3+ or cleared (not recorded which). Sample: blood buffy coat. The covered CDR3 bases are TGTGCCAGCAGCCGGGACAGCCAAGAGACC. Its protein is CASSRDSQET. The CDR3, in full, reads CASSRDSQETQYF.